This T cell receptor beta chain emerged from a study of regulatory and conventional T cells in RAG deficiency. Regarding this clone: Its specificity is unknown.

Germline V gene sequence: CDR1 SGDLS, CDR2 YYNGEE. This CDR3 is 14 amino acids long. V was pared by 2 bases and J by 2 bases, with 11 bases between. Study results and limitations: Shorter CDR3s in all patient subsets; >80% Treg-Tconv overlap in Omenn. Other subsets showed about 10-fold reductions, but Treg unique TCR beta sequences fell approximately 90-fold in these patients. Shannon entropy fell and Simpson indices rose in RAG-deficient patients.

Sequenced by immunoSEQ multiplex PCR; TCRdb stores in-frame clones only, minus some. The sample shows fewer than 15,000 clones, about 92% of them seen only once. Blood CD4+ CD25-low CD127-high conventional T cells supplied the genomic DNA template. These data also formed part of another study, on regulatory T cells. That source notes: Amplification used 52 TRBV primers and 13 TRBJ primers. Patient repertoires had restricted TRB V-J pairs and skewed V and J usage, most in Tregs.

The V gene is TRBV9, the J gene TRBJ2-7; D assignment may be TRBD1 or TRBD2 (5 bases each). Input material: CD4+ effector T cells sorted from blood. The TCR originated in a human donor in good health. CDR3 region: CASSVGTVAYEQYF. The CDR3 region has the DNA TGTGCCAGCAGCGTCGGGACGGTGGCCTACGAGCAGTACTTC.